One sample yielded the 16 T cell receptor beta chains listed below, sequenced in a study of OX40 agonist ivuxolimab in advanced cancers. To prepare the library, the immunoSEQ multiplex PCR assay was applied. As stored in TCRdb, this immuneACCESS dataset retains in-frame rearrangements with V and J assigned. A fraction of the clones does not appear; measured against another copy, unresolved V genes explain less than half of the discrepancy, and the remainder lacks a known reason. This sample is represented by about 62,000 clones; 75% to 85% of them were singletons. The ten top clones hold 11% of the sample. Sequencing used CD4+ or CD8+ T cells sorted from blood, obtained in a trial of the OX40 agonist ivuxolimab. The receptors were sampled from an adult with an advanced solid tumor such as melanoma, head and neck, liver or kidney cancer.

This clone was counted only a few times. V usage is TRBV9 and J usage is TRBJ1-2, with 7 nucleotides matching TRBD1. The CDR3 runs to 15 residues. CDR1 is SGDLS and CDR2 is YYNGEE in the germline V gene. V gave up 2 bases and J gave up 8 bases; unmatched junction bases: 12. The CDR3 bases are TGTGCCAGCAGCGTCTCGACTGCGGGACAGTTCGGCTACACCTTC. This encodes CASSVSTAGQFGYTF.

The table lists this clone with a count of one. This chain uses TRBV27 with TRBJ2-2; 7 nucleotides align to TRBD2. Trimming at V came to 2 bases and at J to 5 bases, leaving 8 bases not matched to a gene. This CDR3 has 16 residues. Per the germline V gene, CDR1 is MNHEY and CDR2 is SMNVEV (reference sequence). The CDR3 region is CASSLKPGGGTGELFF. In DNA, the CDR3 is TGTGCCAGCAGTTTAAAACCGGGAGGTGGGACCGGGGAGCTGTTTTTT.

The chain joins TRBV7-6 to TRBJ2-2, with 10 bases fitting TRBD2. Germline-derived CDR1 and CDR2 are SGHVS and FNYEAQ. CDR3 length: 16 residues. V gave up 0 bases and J gave up 4 bases; unmatched junction bases: 2. The CDR3 spells CASSLAASGSTGELFF. CDR3 bases: TGTGCCAGCAGCTTAGCCGCTAGCGGGAGCACCGGGGAGCTGTTTTTT.

This chain connects TRBV20-1 to TRBJ1-2; the D is unclear. Germline loops: CDR1 DFQATT, CDR2 SNEGSKA (reference sequence). The CDR3 sequence is 11 residues long. V was pared by 2 bases and J by 8 bases, with 9 bases between. The CDR3 sequence is CSARMLGGYTF. As DNA, the CDR3 is TGCAGTGCTAGAATGCTTGGCGGCTACACCTTC.

V and J are TRBV7-2 and TRBJ2-1; 7 bases align to TRBD2. The ends lost 2 bases at V and 0 bases at J; junction bases unmatched: 10. This CDR3 is built from 18 residues. Germline V lookup: CDR1 SGHTA, CDR2 FQGNSA. CDR3 nucleotides: TGTGCCAGCAGCTTACTAGGGAGGGTCCTTAGCTCCTACAATGAGCAGTTCTTC. Protein sequence: CASSLLGRVLSSYNEQFF. Drawing the rest from reference TRBV7-2 and TRBJ2-1, the complete variable domain is GAGVSQSPSNKVTEKGKDVELRCDPISGHTALYWYRQSLGQGLEFLIYFQGNSAPDKSGLPSDRFSAERTGGSVSTLTIQRTQQEDSAVYLCASSLLGRVLSSYNEQFFGPGTRLTVL.

The J gene is TRBJ2-1, the V gene TRBV6-5; TRBD1 aligns across 7 bases. Germline CDR1 and CDR2: MNHEY and SVGAGI. V lost 2 bases and J lost 3; bases outside the gene matches: 1. The CDR3 loop spans 14 amino acids. The CDR3 DNA follows: TGTGCCAGCAGTTACCGACAGGGCTACAATGAGCAGTTCTTC. It translates to CASSYRQGYNEQFF.

The genes are TRBV7-2 and TRBJ2-5; D might be TRBD2 (6 bases). The CDR3 length is 14 residues. Trimming shortened V by 6 bases and J by 5 bases, and 16 bases separated the two germline ends. The V gene's germline CDR1 is SGHTA and CDR2 FQGNSA. CDR3 nucleotides: TGTGCCAGCAGTCGCGGGACCTCTCCTGAGACCCAGTACTTC. It translates to CASSRGTSPETQYF.

This clone was counted only a few times. The chain recombines TRBV13 with TRBJ2-3; D not certain. The CDR3 consists of 18 residues. Per germline, CDR1 PRHDT and CDR2 FYEKMQ (reference sequence). Trimming stripped 5 bases from V and 0 bases from J, with 21 bases between. The CDR3 loop is CASSLPIHDGASTDTQYF. The CDR3 DNA reads as TGTGCCAGCAGCCTCCCCATCCACGACGGTGCTAGCACAGATACGCAGTATTTT. The variable domain in full, with the rest retrieved from reference TRBV13 and TRBJ2-3, is AAGVIQSPRHLIKEKRETATLKCYPIPRHDTVYWYQQGPGQDPQFLISFYEKMQSDKGSIPDRFSAQQFSDYHSELNMSSLELGDSALYFCASSLPIHDGASTDTQYFGPGTRLTVL.

V and J are TRBV5-1 and TRBJ2-3; TRBD2 might be the D (5 bases). V was trimmed by 0 bases and J by 1 base, leaving 12 bases between them. From germline, CDR1 is SGHRS and CDR2 YFSETQ. This CDR3 is built from 16 residues. In DNA form, the CDR3 reads TGCGCCAGCAGCTTGGGAGGGAGTGGGGGCACAGATACGCAGTATTTT. Protein: CASSLGGSGGTDTQYF. Complete variable domain (other parts from reference TRBV5-1 and TRBJ2-3): KAGVTQTPRYLIKTRGQQVTLSCSPISGHRSVSWYQQTPGQGLQFLFEYFSETQRNKGNFPGRFSGRQFSNSRSEMNVSTLELGDSALYLCASSLGGSGGTDTQYFGPGTRLTVL.

J is TRBJ2-2 and V is TRBV29-1; 9 bases are a match to TRBD1. Germline V CDR1 and CDR2: SQVTM, ANQGSEA. The CDR3 runs 14 residues. V was clipped by 6 bases and J by 4 bases; unmatched bases: 6. CDR3 in DNA: TGCAGCGTCACAGGGGGCCCGGGCACCGGGGAGCTGTTTTTT. It encodes CSVTGGPGTGELFF.

The chain uses TRBV11-2 and TRBJ1-2; TRBD1 matches at 8 bases. The CDR3 is 14 amino acids. With 4 bases clipped from V and 3 bases from J, the junction kept 4 bases outside the gene matches. Germline V lookup: CDR1 SGHAT, CDR2 FQNNGV. The CDR3 region has the DNA TGTGCCAGCAGCTCCCCGGACAGGGACTATGGCTACACCTTC. Residues: CASSSPDRDYGYTF.

The V and J genes are TRBV19 and TRBJ2-1, with 7 bases matching TRBD2. The CDR3 contains 15 residues. The V gene's germline CDR1 is LNHDA and CDR2 SQIVND (reference sequence). The V gene end was trimmed by 9 bases and the J gene end by 0 bases; junction bases not matched to a gene: 8. This CDR3 reads CASQWGGGSYNEQFF. CDR3 DNA: TGTGCCAGCCAGTGGGGCGGGGGCTCCTACAATGAGCAGTTCTTC.

The rearrangement links TRBV5-1 to TRBJ2-3, with 9 bases aligning to TRBD2. Germline-derived CDR1 and CDR2 are SGHRS and YFSETQ. With 0 bases clipped from V and 1 base from J, the junction kept 6 bases outside the gene matches. The CDR3 spans 17 residues. CDR3 loop: CASSLEGGGAGTDTQYF. DNA for the CDR3: TGCGCCAGCAGCTTGGAGGGCGGGGGGGCTGGCACAGATACGCAGTATTTT.

The chain is built from TRBV10-3 and TRBJ2-7; D could derive from TRBD1 or TRBD2 (5 bases each). Trimming removed 10 bases at V and 0 bases at J, with 16 bases between. The CDR3 runs to 14 residues. The germline V gene encodes CDR1 ENHRY and CDR2 SYGVKD. The CDR3 DNA is TGTGCCACCCACGTGGGGGATTTCTCCTACGAGCAGTACTTC. The encoded protein is CATHVGDFSYEQYF.

This clone was counted between two and nine times. V usage is TRBV5-4 and J usage is TRBJ1-1; 8 nucleotides agree with TRBD1. The junction had 7 bases not matched to a gene; V was cut back by 4 bases and J by 5 bases. Germline lookup yields CDR1 SGHNT and CDR2 YYREEE (reference sequence). The CDR3 consists of 14 residues. The DNA for the CDR3 is TGTGCCAGCAGCACCCCAGGGGGCGCAACTGAAGCTTTCTTT. It encodes CASSTPGGATEAFF.

This chain links TRBV7-9 with TRBJ2-7, with 8 bases that match TRBD1. This CDR3 spans 13 amino acids. Germline V gene sequence: CDR1 SEHNR, CDR2 FQNEAQ (reference sequence). Trimming took 3 bases from V and 7 from J; bases not matched to a gene: 5. In nucleotides, the CDR3 is TGTGCCAGCAGCTTGCAGGGGGCGCTTGAGCAGTACTTC. Translated, it gives CASSLQGALEQYF.